This T cell receptor (beta chain) was captured in a study of human T cells and chemical hapten exposure. The sample's time point: pre-sensitization, week 0. Treatment in this sample: therapeutic diphenylcyclopropenone sensitization with weekly scalp DPC. Germline V gives CDR1 MGHRA, CDR2 YSYEKL. This CDR3 has 19 residues. Unmatched junction bases numbered 6, after V lost 0 bases and J lost 3 bases. Each CDR3 protein gets one entry after TCRdb re-called the RACE reads with MiXCR. The table lists more than 85,000 distinct CDR3 sequences, 8.5% to 9% of them singletons. Sequencing used whole blood, obtained in connection with sensitization to the hapten diphenylcyclopropenone (DPC). V is TRBV4-1 and J is TRBJ2-2; TRBD2 matches 14 bases. This TCR was sampled from a man in his forties with alopecia areata. Some clones in this sample may be carry-over from other donors' samples. CDR3 coding DNA: TGCGCCAGCAGCCAAGATTGGCGGGGACTAGCGGGAGACACCGGGGAGCTGTTTTTT. Its protein is CASSQDWRGLAGDTGELFF.